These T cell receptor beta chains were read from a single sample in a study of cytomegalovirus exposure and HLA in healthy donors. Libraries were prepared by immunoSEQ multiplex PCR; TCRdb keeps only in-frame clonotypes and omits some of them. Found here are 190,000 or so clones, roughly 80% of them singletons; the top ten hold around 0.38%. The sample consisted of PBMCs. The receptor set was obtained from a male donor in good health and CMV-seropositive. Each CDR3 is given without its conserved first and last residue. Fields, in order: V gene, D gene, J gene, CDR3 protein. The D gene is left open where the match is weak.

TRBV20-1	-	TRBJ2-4	SARVDFQY
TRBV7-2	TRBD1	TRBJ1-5	ASSPKTGGENQPQH
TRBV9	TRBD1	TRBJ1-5	ASSVGGTGFQPQH
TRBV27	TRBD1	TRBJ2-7	ASSLLQGAEQY
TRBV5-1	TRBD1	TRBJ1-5	ASSLLHTGGFRNQPQH
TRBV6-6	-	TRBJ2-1	ASRPGLHNEQF
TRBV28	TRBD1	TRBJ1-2	ASSFGQGAGYGYT
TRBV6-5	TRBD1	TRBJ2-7	ACRRTGGSYEQY
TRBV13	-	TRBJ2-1	ASSRTGDAGSYNEQF
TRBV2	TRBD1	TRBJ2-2	ASRLEQGAGGELF
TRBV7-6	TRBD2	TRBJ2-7	ASSLPGTSCPYEQY
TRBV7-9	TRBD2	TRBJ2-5	ASNRLAGGQEAQY
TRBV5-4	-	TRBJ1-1	ASTLWALTGNTEAF
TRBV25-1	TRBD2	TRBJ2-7	ASSRAGVEEQY
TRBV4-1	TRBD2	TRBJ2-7	ASSQQSGTQAYEQY
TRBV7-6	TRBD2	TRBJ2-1	ASSLAGAGGITYNEQF
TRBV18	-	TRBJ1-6	ASSEGGNSPLH
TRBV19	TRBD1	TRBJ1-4	ASSIMGQTGEKLF
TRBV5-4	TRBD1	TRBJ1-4	ASSAQGAANEKLF
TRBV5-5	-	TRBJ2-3	ASSPTQNKGADTQY
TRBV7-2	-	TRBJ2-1	ASALAPEDEQF
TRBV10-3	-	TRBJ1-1	AISEPSPCVAF
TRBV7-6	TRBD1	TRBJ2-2	ASSWDRRDTGELF
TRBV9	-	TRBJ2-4	ASSVAAGKGKNIQY
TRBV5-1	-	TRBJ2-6	ASSDTGTGANVLT
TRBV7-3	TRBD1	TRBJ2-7	ASSPSGTGAYEQY
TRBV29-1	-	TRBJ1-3	SVARSTRAGNTIY
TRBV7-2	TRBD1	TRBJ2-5	ASSFSLGQGSQETQY
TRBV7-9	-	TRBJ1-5	SSTESGGEGNQPQH
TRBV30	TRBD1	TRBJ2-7	AWSADRGPYEQY
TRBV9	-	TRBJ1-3	ASSVAEGVSGNTIY
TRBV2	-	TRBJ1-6	ASSLNRGPTDSPLH
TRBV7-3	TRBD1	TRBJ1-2	SSSLDRDYGYT
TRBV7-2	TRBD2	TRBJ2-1	ASSLGLASYNEQF
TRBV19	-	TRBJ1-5	ASRKGINQPQH
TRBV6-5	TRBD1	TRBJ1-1	ASSLRTGTEAF
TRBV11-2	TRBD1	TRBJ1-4	ASSNRGEKLF
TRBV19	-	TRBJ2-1	ASSTRGNNEQF
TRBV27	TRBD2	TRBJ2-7	ASRHTSGGVYEQY
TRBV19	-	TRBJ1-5	ASSIARRGHQPQH
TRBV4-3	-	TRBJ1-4	ASSQERSTGGGEKLF
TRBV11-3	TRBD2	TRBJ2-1	ASSSRLEREGRPNNEQF
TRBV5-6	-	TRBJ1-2	ASSLFGAGYT
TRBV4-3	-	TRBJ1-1	ASSQEQGTEAF
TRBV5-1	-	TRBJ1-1	ASSLAGVTEAF
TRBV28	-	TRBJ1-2	ASSLPQGNYGYT
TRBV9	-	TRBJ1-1	ASSVEGQPGTEAF
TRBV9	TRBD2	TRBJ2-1	ASSADSGLAAYNEQF
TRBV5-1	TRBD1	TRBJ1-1	ASSLADRGYYGTEAF
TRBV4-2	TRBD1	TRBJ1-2	ASSAGGINYGYT
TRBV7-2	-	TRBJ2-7	ASSLDLYYEQY
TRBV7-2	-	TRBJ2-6	ASTQSGGANVLT
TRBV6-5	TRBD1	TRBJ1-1	ASSVQGVSTEAF
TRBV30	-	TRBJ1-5	AWSDSSNQPQH